These 25 T cell receptor beta chains came from one sample sequenced in a study of OX40 agonist ivuxolimab in advanced cancers. The assay was immunoSEQ multiplex PCR, and TCRdb's table has in-frame clones only and misses some. This sample yields tens of thousands of clones, of which 92% are seen a single time; over 6.5% belongs to the top ten. This material consisted of CD4+ or CD8+ T cells sorted from blood, taken in a trial of the OX40 agonist ivuxolimab. These receptors all stem from an adult with an advanced solid tumor such as melanoma, head and neck, liver or kidney cancer.

The rearrangement joins TRBV5-1 to TRBJ1-4; D gene ambiguous. This CDR3 is built from 17 residues. Germline V gives CDR1 SGHRS, CDR2 YFSETQ. V was cut by 2 bases and J by 0 bases, with 14 bases left in between. CDR3 sequence reads: CASSFITDLATNEKLFF. The CDR3 DNA follows: TGCGCCAGCAGCTTCATCACTGACTTAGCAACTAATGAAAAACTGTTTTTT.

The V call is TRBV4-2, the J call TRBJ2-5, with 7 bases aligning to TRBD1. The germline gives CDR1 LGHNA, CDR2 YNFKEQ. With V trimmed by 0 bases and J by 4 bases, 8 bases remained unmatched. The CDR3 is 16 residues long. CDR3 protein: CASSQDRDSPVETQYF. The CDR3 region has the DNA TGTGCCAGCAGCCAAGATAGGGACAGCCCCGTAGAGACCCAGTACTTC.

This clone was counted between two and nine times. The V gene is TRBV6-4, the J gene TRBJ2-1; tentatively, D is TRBD1 (5 bases). V shed 2 bases and J shed 0 bases, with 8 bases lying between them. Germline V CDR1 and CDR2: MRHNA, SNTAGT. The CDR3 runs to 15 residues. The DNA of the CDR3 is TGTGCCAGCAGTGACAGGGGCGACTCCTACAATGAGCAGTTCTTC. Translation: CASSDRGDSYNEQFF.

The chain employs TRBV28 and TRBJ2-5, with D possibly being TRBD2 (6 bases). V was trimmed by 2 bases and J by 5 bases, leaving 21 bases between them. The CDR3 runs 17 residues. The germline V gene has CDR1 MDHEN and CDR2 SYDVKM. CDR3 sequence reads: CASSLNPTPGRGETQYF. The DNA for the CDR3 is TGTGCCAGCAGTTTAAACCCTACGCCAGGTCGGGGGGAGACCCAGTACTTC.

This chain links TRBV13 with TRBJ1-1; no definite D call. The CDR3 has 15 residues. V lost 7 bases to trimming and J lost 1 base, with 16 bases between them. Per the germline V gene, CDR1 is PRHDT and CDR2 is FYEKMQ (reference sequence). CDR3 coding DNA: TGTGCCAGCATCCCTCAAGGGATGGGGAACACTGAAGCTTTCTTT. The encoded protein is CASIPQGMGNTEAFF.

The CDR3 spells CASFPYGTGSPLHF. The CDR3, as DNA: TGTGCCAGCTTTCCGTACGGGACCGGGTCACCCCTCCACTTT. V gene TRBV2 combines with J gene TRBJ1-6, with D possibly TRBD1 on 5 matching bases. Germline CDR1 is SNHLY and CDR2 is FYNNEI. The CDR3 is 14 residues long. Trimming removed 8 bases from V and 10 bases from J, with 18 bases in between.

The chain is built from TRBV5-1 and TRBJ1-1; D may be TRBD1 (6 bases). There are 13 residues in the CDR3. The V gene lost 5 bases and the J gene lost 0 bases, with 8 bases spanning the gap. The germline gives CDR1 SGHRS, CDR2 YFSETQ. CDR3: CASRGQLNTEAFF. The CDR3 region has the DNA TGCGCCAGCAGGGGACAACTGAACACTGAAGCTTTCTTT.

V usage is TRBV19 and J usage is TRBJ1-3, with 8 positions matching TRBD1. Germline lookup yields CDR1 LNHDA and CDR2 SQIVND (reference sequence). The ends lost 3 bases at V and 0 bases at J; junction bases unmatched: 10. This CDR3 region has 18 residues. CDR3: CASSMRLGQVSSGNTIYF. The CDR3, as DNA: TGTGCCAGTAGTATGCGCCTGGGACAGGTCAGCTCTGGAAACACCATATATTTT.

The V call is TRBV6-6, the J call TRBJ2-7; D is ambiguous. Germline lookup yields CDR1 MNHNY and CDR2 SVGAGI (reference sequence). CDR3 length: 13 residues. The V gene lost 6 bases and the J gene lost 3 bases, with 12 bases spanning the gap. This chain's CDR3 is CASRVGLLYEQYV. DNA for the CDR3: TGTGCCAGCAGAGTTGGGCTACTCTACGAGCAGTACGTC.

This sequence joins TRBV6-5 and TRBJ1-1; the D gene is possibly TRBD1 (5 bases). The CDR3 covers 13 residues. CDR1 is MNHEY and CDR2 is SVGAGI in the germline V gene. The CDR3 sequence is CATSRGVFTEAFF. In nucleotides, the CDR3 is TGTGCAACTTCTAGAGGGGTATTCACTGAAGCTTTCTTT.

This chain joins TRBV30 and TRBJ2-1; 8 bases line up with TRBD2. The CDR3 is made up of 15 amino acids. With V trimmed by 0 bases and J by 6 bases, 7 bases remained unmatched. Germline V gene sequence: CDR1 GTSNPN, CDR2 SVGIG (reference sequence). The CDR3 coding sequence is TGTGCCTGGAGTGTATTCGGGGGGGGTGGCAATGAGCAGTTCTTC. It is translated as CAWSVFGGGGNEQFF.

V and J are TRBV5-8 and TRBJ2-1; no clear D. V was clipped by 0 bases and J by 0 bases, with 7 bases between them. This CDR3 has 15 residues. Per the germline V gene, CDR1 is SGHTS and CDR2 is YDEGEE. The CDR3 DNA follows: TGTGCCAGCAGCTTGGGCGTAGGCTCCTACAATGAGCAGTTCTTC. It codes for CASSLGVGSYNEQFF. Full variable domain (remainder filled in from reference TRBV5-8 and TRBJ2-1): EAGVTQSPTHLIKTRGQQATLRCSPISGHTSVYWYQQALGLGLQFLLWYDEGEERNRGNFPPRFSGRQFPNYSSELNVNALELEDSALYLCASSLGVGSYNEQFFGPGTRLTVL.

The chain links TRBV5-5 to TRBJ1-2; a weak D match, TRBD1 (5 bases). V gave up 4 bases and J gave up 7 bases, with 23 bases separating them. This CDR3 contains 16 residues. Germline CDR1 SGHKS, CDR2 YYEKEE (reference sequence). The CDR3 nucleotides are TGTGCCAGCAGCCCTGTGGTCGGAGGGGTCCTCTCTGGCTACACCTTC. Its translation: CASSPVVGGVLSGYTF.

The V gene is TRBV6-1, the J gene TRBJ2-6; weak D call: TRBD1 (6 bases). Germline CDR1 reads MNHNS; CDR2 reads SASEGT. The length of the CDR3 is 16 residues. The germline V and J ends were trimmed by 4 bases and 0 bases, with 10 bases remaining between them. The CDR3 spells CASSAEGGSGANVLTF. Written as DNA, the CDR3 is TGTGCCAGCAGTGCCGAAGGGGGCTCTGGGGCCAACGTCCTGACTTTC.

This chain links TRBV19 with TRBJ1-1; 7 bases are a match to TRBD1. This CDR3 contains 15 residues. V lost 4 bases and J lost 2; bases outside the gene matches: 7. The germline V gene has CDR1 LNHDA and CDR2 SQIVND (reference sequence). In nucleotides, the CDR3 is TGTGCCAGTAGTACCGGGACAGCCCCTAACACTGAAGCTTTCTTT. This translates into CASSTGTAPNTEAFF.

The count of this clone is one. The genes are TRBV5-8 and TRBJ2-1, with 9 nucleotides matching TRBD1. The length of the CDR3 is 14 residues. The germline CDR1 and CDR2 sequences are SGHTS and YDEGEE. J was trimmed by 7 bases and V by 7 bases; bases with no gene match: 9. The CDR3 region is CASSAGTGWNEQFF. The CDR3 bases are TGTGCCAGCTCGGCGGGGACAGGGTGGAATGAGCAGTTCTTC. Filled out from reference TRBV5-8 and TRBJ2-1, the complete variable domain reads EAGVTQSPTHLIKTRGQQATLRCSPISGHTSVYWYQQALGLGLQFLLWYDEGEERNRGNFPPRFSGRQFPNYSSELNVNALELEDSALYLCASSAGTGWNEQFFGPGTRLTVL.

The chain joins TRBV7-8 to TRBJ2-7; no clear D. CDR3 length: 13 residues. Deletions cut 3 bases from V and 2 bases from J, with 8 bases between. Per germline, CDR1 SGHVS and CDR2 FQNEAQ. The CDR3 sequence is CASSFRLTYEQYF. CDR3 nucleotides: TGTGCCAGCAGCTTCCGCCTAACCTACGAGCAGTACTTC. Filled out from reference TRBV7-8 and TRBJ2-7, the complete variable domain reads GAGVSQSPRYKVAKRGQDVALRCDPISGHVSLFWYQQALGQGPEFLTYFQNEAQLDKSGLPSDRFFAERPEGSVSTLKIQRTQQEDSAVYLCASSFRLTYEQYFGPGTRLTVT.

V gene TRBV27 combines with J gene TRBJ2-3; D ambiguous. This CDR3 is built from 12 residues. The V gene lost 8 bases and the J gene lost 2 bases, with 8 bases spanning the gap. Germline loops: CDR1 MNHEY, CDR2 SMNVEV (reference sequence). In nucleotides, the CDR3 is TGTGCCAGCGGCAGACCCACAGATACGCAGTATTTT. This sequence encodes CASGRPTDTQYF.

V gene TRBV5-4 combines with J gene TRBJ1-6, with D possibly matching TRBD1 (5 bases). The CDR3 has 15 amino acids. Germline CDR1 is SGHNT and CDR2 is YYREEE (reference sequence). The V end lost 9 bases, the J end lost 8 bases, and 21 bases lay between the germline ends. CDR3 sequence (DNA): TGTGCCACCTCCTTGACCCGCGGGGGTTATTCACCCCTCCACTTT. It specifies CATSLTRGGYSPLHF. The full variable domain, completed using reference TRBV5-4 and TRBJ1-6, is ETGVTQSPTHLIKTRGQQVTLRCSSQSGHNTVSWYQQALGQGPQFIFQYYREEENGRGNFPPRFSGLQFPNYSSELNVNALELDDSALYLCATSLTRGGYSPLHFGNGTRLTVT.

As for this clone: One junction end disagrees with the germline gene, perhaps due to a read error. V gene TRBV20-1 combines with J gene TRBJ1-1; perhaps TRBD1 as D (6 bases). The CDR3 is made up of 8 amino acids. Germline CDR1 reads DFQATT; CDR2 reads SNEGSKA (reference sequence). CDR3 in DNA: TGCAGTGTTACGGGTCAGGGGTTT. This encodes CSVTGQGF.

Concerning this clone: At the DNA level, this CDR3 is encoded by other sequences in the same sample as well. The chain is built from TRBV4-1 and TRBJ1-4, with TRBD1 matching over 10 bases. Germline-derived CDR1 and CDR2 are MGHRA and YSYEKL. V was clipped by 4 bases and J by 6 bases; unmatched bases: 2. CDR3 length: 14 amino acids. The CDR3 here is CASSRGTGDEKLFF. In DNA form, the CDR3 reads TGCGCCAGCAGCCGCGGGACAGGGGATGAAAAACTGTTTTTT.

V usage is TRBV27 and J usage is TRBJ2-7, with D perhaps being TRBD1 or TRBD2 (5 bases each). Germline CDR1 MNHEY, CDR2 SMNVEV (reference sequence). V gave up 3 bases and J gave up 6 bases, with 15 bases separating them. The CDR3 contains 14 residues. CDR3 nucleotide sequence: TGTGCCAGCAGTTTCCTCGGGGCGTCCGTCGAGCAGTACTTC. Translating it yields CASSFLGASVEQYF.

J is TRBJ1-4 and V is TRBV7-9, with D perhaps matching TRBD1 (6 bases). Between the trimmed V and J ends, which lost 5 bases and 3 bases, there was a span of 13 bases. CDR1 and CDR2 from the germline V gene are SEHNR and FQNEAQ (reference sequence). The CDR3 loop spans 15 amino acids. Here the CDR3 reads CASSEPGAPNEKLFF. CDR3 nucleotides: TGTGCCAGCAGCGAACCAGGGGCTCCTAATGAAAAACTGTTTTTT.

V gene TRBV14 combines with J gene TRBJ2-7, with 9 bases lining up with TRBD1. V was pared by 3 bases and J by 3 bases, with 3 bases of the junction left unmatched. Per the germline V gene, CDR1 is SGHDN and CDR2 is FVKESK. The CDR3 covers 14 residues. The CDR3 loop is CASSQGTGYYEQYF. As DNA, the CDR3 is TGTGCCAGCAGCCAGGGGACAGGGTACTACGAGCAGTACTTC. Filled out from reference TRBV14 and TRBJ2-7, the complete variable domain reads EAGVTQFPSHSVIEKGQTVTLRCDPISGHDNLYWYRRVMGKEIKFLLHFVKESKQDESGMPNNRFLAERTGGTYSTLKVQPAELEDSGVYFCASSQGTGYYEQYFGPGTRLTVT.

This clone appeared a single time. This sequence joins TRBV5-8 and TRBJ2-7; 9 bases match TRBD1. The CDR3 loop spans 15 amino acids. V trimming: 4 bases; J trimming: 3 bases; junction bases outside the gene matches: 8. Looked up from germline, CDR1 is SGHTS and CDR2 is YDEGEE. This CDR3 reads CASSLKWTGDYEQYF. The CDR3 nucleotides are TGTGCCAGCAGCCTCAAATGGACAGGGGACTACGAGCAGTACTTC.